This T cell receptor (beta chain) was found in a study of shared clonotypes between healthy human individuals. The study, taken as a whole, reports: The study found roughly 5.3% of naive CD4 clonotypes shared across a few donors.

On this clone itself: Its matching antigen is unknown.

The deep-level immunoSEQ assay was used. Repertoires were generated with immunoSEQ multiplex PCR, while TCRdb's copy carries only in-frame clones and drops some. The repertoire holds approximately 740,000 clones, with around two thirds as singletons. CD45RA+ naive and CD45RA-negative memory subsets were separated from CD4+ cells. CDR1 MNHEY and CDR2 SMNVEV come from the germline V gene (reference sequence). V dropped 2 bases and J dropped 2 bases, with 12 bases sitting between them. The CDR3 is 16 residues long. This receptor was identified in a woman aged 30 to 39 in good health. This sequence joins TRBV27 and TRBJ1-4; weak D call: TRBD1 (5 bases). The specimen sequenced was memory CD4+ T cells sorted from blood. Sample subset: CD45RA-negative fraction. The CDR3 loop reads CASSLGAGSTNEKLFF. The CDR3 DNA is TGTGCCAGCAGTTTAGGGGCCGGGTCCACTAATGAAAAACTGTTTTTT.